This T cell receptor beta chain is from a study of beta chain features in type 1 diabetes. The investigators reverse transcribed all of the isolated RNA, so they sequenced expressed TCRB transcripts. Only in-frame clones appear in the TCRdb table, and some are missing; sequencing was by immunoSEQ multiplex PCR. Here the sample spans around 710,000 clones, 9.5% to 15% being singletons. Findings of the study overall: Junctions at VDJ sites from type 1 diabetes patients had fewer insertions and more deletions. Type 1 diabetes patients had TCRB CDR3s that were shorter (moderately but significantly so) in all four CD4+ subsets.

Germline lookup yields CDR1 GTSNPN and CDR2 SVGIG (reference sequence). V shed 0 bases, J shed 7 bases, and the junction held 9 bases outside the gene matches. This CDR3 contains 15 residues. A few counts support this clone. Its antigen is not known. V and J are TRBV30 and TRBJ2-5, with 9 bases identical to TRBD1. The sequence came from a man aged 25-40 years with type 1 diabetes. The sequenced sample was naive CD4+ T cells from blood. The CDR3 DNA sequence: TGTGCCTGGAGTGTCGGACAGGGGAACTTGGGGACCCAGTACTTC. Protein: CAWSVGQGNLGTQYF.